Presented here are 24 T cell receptor beta chains from one specimen sequenced in a study of cytomegalovirus exposure and HLA in healthy donors. The assay was immunoSEQ multiplex PCR, and TCRdb's table has in-frame clones only and misses some. Of around 130,000 clones in the sample, roughly 90% were seen once. The material sequenced was PBMCs. The source of these receptors is a man aged 25 to 40 in good health and CMV-seronegative.

V gene TRBV7-8 combines with J gene TRBJ1-1; no firm D call. With 1 base removed from V and 0 bases from J, the gap between germline ends came to 6 bases. The CDR3 spans 14 residues. CDR1 SGHVS and CDR2 FQNEAQ come from the germline V gene. The CDR3 sequence: CASSLEELNTEAFF. The DNA for the CDR3 is TGTGCCAGCAGCTTAGAAGAGTTGAACACTGAAGCTTTCTTT.

The chain uses TRBV5-4 and TRBJ1-2; 10 bases agree with TRBD1. CDR3 length equals 15 residues. The trim removed 2 bases at V and 1 base at J, leaving 2 bases unmatched. The germline V gene encodes CDR1 SGHNT and CDR2 YYREEE (reference sequence). The CDR3 region has the DNA TGTGCCAGCAGCTTATGGGACAGGGGTAACTATGGCTACACCTTC. Translation: CASSLWDRGNYGYTF.

This rearrangement joins TRBV18 to TRBJ2-7; D remains ambiguous. Germline assignment: CDR1 KGHSH and CDR2 LQKENI. V was pared by 2 bases and J by 4 bases, with 12 bases between. The CDR3 totals 14 residues. The CDR3 nucleotides read TGTGCCAGCTCACCAGCCAGGCCGGATTACGAGCAGTACTTC. This codes for CASSPARPDYEQYF.

The rearrangement links TRBV6-5 to TRBJ1-4; D might be TRBD1 (5 bases). V was trimmed by 0 bases and J by 7 bases, leaving 12 bases between them. This CDR3 has 15 amino acids. Germline CDR1 and CDR2: MNHEY and SVGAGI. CDR3 protein: CASSYSIAGGEKLFF. The CDR3 DNA reads as TGTGCCAGCAGTTACTCGATTGCCGGGGGTGAAAAACTGTTTTTT.

As concerns this clone: This CDR3 is also generated by other DNA sequences in the sample. The chain combines TRBV18 with TRBJ2-3; possible D gene TRBD2, 5 bases. CDR1 KGHSH and CDR2 LQKENI come from the germline V gene. V shed 2 bases and J shed 2 bases, with 8 bases lying between them. This CDR3 is built from 14 residues. CDR3 in amino acids: CASSPGRDTDTQYF. The CDR3 coding sequence is TGTGCCAGCTCACCAGGTCGGGACACAGATACGCAGTATTTT.

J is TRBJ2-1 and V is TRBV5-6, with TRBD1 matching over 10 bases. Germline V lookup: CDR1 SGHDT, CDR2 YYEEEE. This CDR3 spans 19 amino acids. Trimming cost V 3 bases and J 5 bases; bases outside gene matches: 17. CDR3 coding DNA: TGTGCCAGCAGCTCCCACCTCTTAAAATCGGGACAGGGGCACAATGAGCAGTTCTTC. It is translated as CASSSHLLKSGQGHNEQFF.

As regards this clone: The sample has other DNA sequences that encode this CDR3 too. The gene calls are TRBV5-6 and TRBJ1-5; TRBD1 aligns across 7 bases. Germline trimming cut 4 bases from V and 4 bases from J; bases unmatched to any gene: 5. In germline, CDR1 is SGHDT, CDR2 YYEEEE. The CDR3 is 14 amino acids. CDR3 coding DNA: TGTGCCAGCAGCCTGGCACAGGGGAATCAGCCCCAGCATTTT. It translates to CASSLAQGNQPQHF.

The sample holds one count of this clone. The V gene is TRBV11-1, the J gene TRBJ1-2; D may be TRBD1 (5 bases). This CDR3 spans 13 amino acids. Germline assignment: CDR1 SGHAT and CDR2 FQDESV (reference sequence). Trimming took 8 bases from V and 3 from J, leaving 13 bases between them. CDR3 coding DNA: TGTGCCAGCGGGCCCTTGGGGCACTATGGCTACACCTTC. Amino acids: CASGPLGHYGYTF.

The chain uses TRBV5-1 and TRBJ2-3; possible D gene TRBD1, 6 bases. Germline lookup yields CDR1 SGHRS and CDR2 YFSETQ. V shed 5 bases and J shed 3 bases, with 19 bases lying between them. There are 16 residues in the CDR3. The CDR3 bases are TGCGCCAGCAGACATGCCACAGGGCGCCCGACAGATACGCAGTATTTT. As protein: CASRHATGRPTDTQYF. The full variable domain, in which reference TRBV5-1 and TRBJ2-3 provide the parts outside the CDR3, is KAGVTQTPRYLIKTRGQQVTLSCSPISGHRSVSWYQQTPGQGLQFLFEYFSETQRNKGNFPGRFSGRQFSNSRSEMNVSTLELGDSALYLCASRHATGRPTDTQYFGPGTRLTVL.

The chain employs TRBV7-9 and TRBJ1-1; D might be TRBD1 (6 bases). The V end was cut by 4 bases, the J end by 8 bases, with 8 bases between. The V gene's germline CDR1 is SEHNR and CDR2 FQNEAQ (reference sequence). The CDR3 has 11 amino acids. CDR3 residues: CASSSGTEAFF. The CDR3 DNA is TGTGCCAGCAGCTCCGGGACAGAAGCTTTCTTT.

Only one count was recorded for this clone. The chain uses TRBV14 and TRBJ2-7; tentative D call: TRBD1 (6 bases). V shed 0 bases and J shed 3 bases, with 12 bases lying between them. Germline-derived CDR1 and CDR2 are SGHDN and FVKESK. The CDR3 runs 15 residues. This CDR3 reads CASSQDPGHLYEQYF. The CDR3 nucleotides read TGTGCCAGCAGCCAAGATCCGGGACACCTCTACGAGCAGTACTTC.

The gene calls are TRBV4-2 and TRBJ2-3; 15 nucleotides line up with TRBD2. V shed 5 bases, J shed 5 bases, and the junction held 14 bases outside the gene matches. From germline, CDR1 is LGHNA and CDR2 YNFKEQ. The CDR3 length is 19 residues. The CDR3 loop is CASSSGLAGGLTWVDTQYF. The CDR3 nucleotides read TGTGCCAGCAGCTCGGGACTAGCGGGGGGCTTGACATGGGTAGATACGCAGTATTTT.

The genes are TRBV27 and TRBJ1-2, with a tentative D call TRBD1 (5 bases). The CDR3 sequence is 13 residues long. Germline V gene sequence: CDR1 MNHEY, CDR2 SMNVEV (reference sequence). V was cut by 4 bases and J by 6 bases, with 12 bases left in between. CDR3 region: CASSSGGSNGYTF. The CDR3 bases are TGTGCCAGCAGTTCCGGGGGGTCGAATGGCTACACCTTC.

The chain joins TRBV29-1 to TRBJ2-7, with 10 bases matching TRBD1. The V segment lost 6 bases and the J segment 5 bases; nucleotides outside the gene matches: 7. Germline V lookup: CDR1 SQVTM, CDR2 ANQGSEA. This CDR3 region has 13 residues. The CDR3 coding sequence is TGCAGCGTAGCCGACAGGGGGCCGGACGAGCAGTACTTC. Translated, it gives CSVADRGPDEQYF.

The V call is TRBV6-6, the J call TRBJ1-3; perhaps TRBD1 as D (6 bases). In germline, CDR1 is MNHNY, CDR2 SVGAGI (reference sequence). V lost 6 bases and J 4 bases, leaving 16 bases between the germline ends. CDR3 size: 15 residues. The CDR3 loop is CASRTGSLSGNTIYF. CDR3 DNA: TGTGCCAGCAGGACAGGCTCTCTCTCGGGAAACACCATATATTTT.

This sequence joins TRBV19 and TRBJ1-2, with D possibly matching TRBD1 (6 bases). The CDR3 sequence is 12 residues long. Germline V CDR1 and CDR2: LNHDA, SQIVND (reference sequence). V gave up 1 base and J gave up 8 bases, with 8 bases separating them. CDR3 DNA: TGTGCCAGTAGTATAGTAGGACAGGGCTACACCTTC. Translating it yields CASSIVGQGYTF.

The chain recombines TRBV9 with TRBJ2-5, with 8 bases lining up with TRBD2. Germline V gene data show CDR1 as SGDLS and CDR2 as YYNGEE. The CDR3 runs 15 residues. Germline trimming cut 3 bases from V and 4 bases from J; bases unmatched to any gene: 8. CDR3 in amino acids: CASSASGGYRETQYF. The CDR3 nucleotides are TGTGCCAGCAGCGCCAGCGGGGGCTATCGAGAGACCCAGTACTTC.

The chain carries TRBV6-5 and TRBJ2-1; D is perhaps TRBD1 (6 bases). The V gene's germline CDR1 is MNHEY and CDR2 SVGAGI. The CDR3 extends over 15 amino acids. V was trimmed by 2 bases and J by 0 bases, leaving 8 bases between them. The CDR3 here is CASSYNRVSYNEQFF. In DNA, the CDR3 is TGTGCCAGCAGTTACAACAGGGTCTCCTACAATGAGCAGTTCTTC.

The V and J genes are TRBV2 and TRBJ2-1; D is undetermined. The germline V gene has CDR1 SNHLY and CDR2 FYNNEI. The ends were cut back, 1 base at V and 2 bases at J, with 6 bases in the middle. This CDR3 is 14 amino acids long. CDR3 coding DNA: TGTGCCAGCAGTGAAGTCAACACCTACAATGAGCAGTTCTTC. This encodes CASSEVNTYNEQFF.

This chain connects TRBV27 to TRBJ1-6; 7 nucleotides agree with TRBD1. The CDR3 consists of 15 residues. In germline, CDR1 is MNHEY, CDR2 SMNVEV (reference sequence). J was trimmed by 5 bases and V by 3 bases; bases with no gene match: 4. The chain's CDR3 is CASSFFGTDNSPLHF. The CDR3 DNA sequence: TGTGCCAGCAGTTTCTTTGGGACAGATAATTCACCCCTCCACTTT.

This chain connects TRBV7-9 to TRBJ2-7; D is undetermined. V lost 5 bases, J lost 8 bases, and 10 bases lay in between. Germline V lookup: CDR1 SEHNR, CDR2 FQNEAQ (reference sequence). The CDR3 has 11 residues. CDR3 nucleotide sequence: TGTGCCAGCAGCCCGGGTCTCAAGCAGTACTTC. This codes for CASSPGLKQYF.

The genes are TRBV13 and TRBJ2-3; D may be TRBD1 (5 bases). V was clipped by 0 bases and J by 6 bases, with 16 bases between them. The CDR3 covers 16 residues. CDR1 and CDR2 from the germline V gene are PRHDT and FYEKMQ (reference sequence). CDR3 in amino acids: CASSLGLVGPSDTQYF. The CDR3 bases are TGTGCCAGCAGCTTAGGGTTAGTGGGGCCGTCGGATACGCAGTATTTT.

The rearrangement links TRBV6-5 to TRBJ1-1; 7 bases are shared with TRBD1. The CDR3 length is 12 residues. The V gene's germline CDR1 is MNHEY and CDR2 SVGAGI. The junction had 8 bases not matched to a gene; V was cut back by 5 bases and J by 11 bases. CDR3 DNA: TGTGCCAGCAGTACTGACAGGGTGGAGGCTTTCTTT. Translated: CASSTDRVEAFF.

The chain has TRBV5-8 and TRBJ2-1; 7 bases match TRBD2. This CDR3 spans 16 amino acids. V was clipped by 4 bases and J by 4 bases; unmatched bases: 11. From germline, CDR1 is SGHTS and CDR2 YDEGEE. The CDR3 is CASSPDLAGVYNEQFF. The CDR3 DNA is TGTGCCAGCAGCCCGGATCTGGCGGGGGTTTACAATGAGCAGTTCTTC. The entire variable domain, with the rest obtained from reference TRBV5-8 and TRBJ2-1, is as follows: EAGVTQSPTHLIKTRGQQATLRCSPISGHTSVYWYQQALGLGLQFLLWYDEGEERNRGNFPPRFSGRQFPNYSSELNVNALELEDSALYLCASSPDLAGVYNEQFFGPGTRLTVL.